This entry describes one T cell receptor (beta chain). The sample originates from a study of blood T cell repertoires in COVID-19. Study details: Whether acute or convalescent, the COVID-19 samples came from the United States, Italy and Spain. In each case, the material was cDNA or gDNA derived from T cells, B-cell-depleted T cells, or PBMCs.

Original handling: Nucleated cell counts were estimated from reference gene primer amplification. This table comes from immunoSEQ multiplex PCR, and its TCRdb copy is limited to in-frame clones, with some not included. V and J calls and clone size are as listed in that table; D and trimming were resolved from the DNA. The top ten clones hold 11% to 15% of a sample with about 110,000 clones, 70% to 85% of them seen once. V lost 3 bases, J lost 8 bases, and 11 bases stayed unmatched. Per germline, CDR1 LGHDT and CDR2 YNNKEL (reference sequence). The CDR3 is 17 amino acids. The V and J genes are TRBV3-1 (or the pseudogene TRBV3-2) and TRBJ2-1, with 12 bases identical to TRBD2. Sequenced: peripheral blood. The receptor comes from a woman between 55 and 75 years old with acute or convalescent COVID-19. CDR3 DNA sequence: TGTGCCAGCAGCCAGTGGTCTAGCGGGGGGGCCGGGCATGAGCAGTTCTTC. Encoded protein: CASSQWSSGGAGHEQFF.